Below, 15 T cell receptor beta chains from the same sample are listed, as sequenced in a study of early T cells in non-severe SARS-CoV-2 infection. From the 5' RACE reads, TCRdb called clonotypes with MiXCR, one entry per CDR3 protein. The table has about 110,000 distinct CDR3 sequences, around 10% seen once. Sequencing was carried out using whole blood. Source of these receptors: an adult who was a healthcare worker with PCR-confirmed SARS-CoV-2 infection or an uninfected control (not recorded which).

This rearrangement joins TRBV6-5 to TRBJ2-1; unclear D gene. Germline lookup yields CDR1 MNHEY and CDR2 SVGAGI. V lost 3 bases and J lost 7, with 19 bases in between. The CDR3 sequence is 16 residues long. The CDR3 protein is CASSYHRLPIRNEQFF. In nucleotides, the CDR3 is TGTGCCAGCAGTTATCACAGACTCCCCATCAGAAATGAGCAGTTCTTC.

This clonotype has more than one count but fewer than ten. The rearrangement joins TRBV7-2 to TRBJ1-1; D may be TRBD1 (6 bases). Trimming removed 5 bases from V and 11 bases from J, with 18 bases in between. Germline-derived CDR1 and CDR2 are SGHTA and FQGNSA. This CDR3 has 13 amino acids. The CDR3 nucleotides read TGTGCCAGCAGCGTCCGGGACACCTTGGTGGCTTTCTTT. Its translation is CASSVRDTLVAFF.

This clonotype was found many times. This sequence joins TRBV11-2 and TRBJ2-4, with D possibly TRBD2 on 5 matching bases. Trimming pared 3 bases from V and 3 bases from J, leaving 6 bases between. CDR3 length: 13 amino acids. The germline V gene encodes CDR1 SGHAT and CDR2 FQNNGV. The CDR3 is CASSLGVKNIQYF. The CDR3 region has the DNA TGTGCCAGCAGCTTGGGAGTCAAAAACATTCAGTACTTC.

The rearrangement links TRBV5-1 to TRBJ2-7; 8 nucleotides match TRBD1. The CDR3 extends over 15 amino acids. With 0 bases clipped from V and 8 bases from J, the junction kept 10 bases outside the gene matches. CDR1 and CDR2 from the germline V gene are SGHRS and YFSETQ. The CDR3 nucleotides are TGCGCCAGCAGCTTGGTGGCAGGGGGCGCGGGACAGCAGTACTTC. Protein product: CASSLVAGGAGQQYF.

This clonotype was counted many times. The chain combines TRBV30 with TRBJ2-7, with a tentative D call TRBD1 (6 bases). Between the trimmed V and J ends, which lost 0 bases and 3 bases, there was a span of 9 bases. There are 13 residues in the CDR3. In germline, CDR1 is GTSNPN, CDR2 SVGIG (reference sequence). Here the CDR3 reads CAWSVGTNYEQYF. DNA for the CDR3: TGTGCCTGGAGTGTAGGGACAAACTACGAGCAGTACTTC.

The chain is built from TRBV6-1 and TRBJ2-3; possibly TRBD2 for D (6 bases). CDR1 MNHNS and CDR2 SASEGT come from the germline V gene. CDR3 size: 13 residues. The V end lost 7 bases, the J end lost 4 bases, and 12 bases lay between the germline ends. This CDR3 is CASMVGGADTQYF. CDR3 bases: TGTGCCAGCATGGTCGGAGGGGCAGATACGCAGTATTTT.

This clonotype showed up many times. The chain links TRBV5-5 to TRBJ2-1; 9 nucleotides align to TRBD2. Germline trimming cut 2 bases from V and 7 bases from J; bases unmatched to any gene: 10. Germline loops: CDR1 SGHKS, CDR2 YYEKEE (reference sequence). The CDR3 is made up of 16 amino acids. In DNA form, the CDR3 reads TGTGCCAGCAGCTTCCTAGCGGGATCGACGCCAAATGAGCAGTTCTTC. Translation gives CASSFLAGSTPNEQFF.

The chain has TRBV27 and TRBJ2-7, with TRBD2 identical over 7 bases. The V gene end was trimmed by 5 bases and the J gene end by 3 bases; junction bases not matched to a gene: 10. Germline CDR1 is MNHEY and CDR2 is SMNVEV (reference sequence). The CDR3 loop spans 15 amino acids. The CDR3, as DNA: TGTGCCAGCAGTAGCTCACTAGCGCCTAGCTACGAGCAGTACTTC. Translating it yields CASSSSLAPSYEQYF.

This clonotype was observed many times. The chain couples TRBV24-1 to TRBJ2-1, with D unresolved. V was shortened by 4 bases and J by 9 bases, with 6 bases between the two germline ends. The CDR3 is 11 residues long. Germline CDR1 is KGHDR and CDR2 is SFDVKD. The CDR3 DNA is TGTGCCACCAGTGACGTCGGTGAGCAGTTCTTC. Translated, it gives CATSDVGEQFF.

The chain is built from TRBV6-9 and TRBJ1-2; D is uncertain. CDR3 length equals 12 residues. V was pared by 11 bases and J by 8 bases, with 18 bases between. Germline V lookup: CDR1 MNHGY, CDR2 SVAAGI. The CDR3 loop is CAPGEGQQGYTF. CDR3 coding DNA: TGTGCCCCCGGCGAGGGCCAGCAGGGCTACACCTTC.

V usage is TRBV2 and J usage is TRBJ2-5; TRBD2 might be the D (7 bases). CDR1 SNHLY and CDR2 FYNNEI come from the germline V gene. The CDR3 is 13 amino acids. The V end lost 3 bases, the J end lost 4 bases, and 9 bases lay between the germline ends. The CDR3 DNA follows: TGTGCCAGCAGTGATGCGGGGGCAGAGACCCAGTACTTC. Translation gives CASSDAGAETQYF.

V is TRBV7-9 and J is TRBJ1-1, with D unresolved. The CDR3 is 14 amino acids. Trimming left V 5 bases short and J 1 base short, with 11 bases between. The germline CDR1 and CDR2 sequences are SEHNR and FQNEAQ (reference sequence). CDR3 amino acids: CASSGVHPNTEAFF. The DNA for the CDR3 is TGTGCCAGCAGCGGAGTCCACCCGAACACTGAAGCTTTCTTT.

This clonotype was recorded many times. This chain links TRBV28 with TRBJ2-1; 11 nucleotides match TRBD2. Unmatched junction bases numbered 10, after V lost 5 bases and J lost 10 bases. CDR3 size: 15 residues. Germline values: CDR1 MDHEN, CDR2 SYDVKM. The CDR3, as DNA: TGTGCCAGCAGTACCAATACTAGCGGGAGCGAAGAGCAGTTCTTC. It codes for CASSTNTSGSEEQFF.

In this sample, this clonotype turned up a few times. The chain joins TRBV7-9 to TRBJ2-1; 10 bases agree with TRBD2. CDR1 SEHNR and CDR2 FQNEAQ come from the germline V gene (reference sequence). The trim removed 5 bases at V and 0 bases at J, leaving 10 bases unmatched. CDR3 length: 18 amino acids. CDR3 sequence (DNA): TGTGCCAGCAGCCGTGGGTCTAGCGGGGGCAGCTCCTACAATGAGCAGTTCTTC. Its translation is CASSRGSSGGSSYNEQFF.

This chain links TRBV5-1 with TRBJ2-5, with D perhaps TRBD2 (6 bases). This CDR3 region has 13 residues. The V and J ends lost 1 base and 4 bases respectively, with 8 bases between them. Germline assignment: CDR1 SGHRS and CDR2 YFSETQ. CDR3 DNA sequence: TGCGCCAGCAGCTTGTGGGGAGGAGAGACCCAGTACTTC. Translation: CASSLWGGETQYF.